Listed below are T cell receptor beta chains from one sample, sequenced in a study of healthy donors' naive CD4 and CD8 T cells. TCRdb fed the reads into MiXCR, producing one record per CDR3 protein. Here the sample spans some 190,000 distinct CDR3 sequences, 65% to 80% being singletons. The sequencing input was naive CD4+ and CD8+ T cells sorted from blood, pooled from several donors. These receptors all come from a pool of human donors in good health; the sample pools cells from several healthy donors. Both conserved end residues are part of each CDR3. A D gene is named only where the DNA matches it firmly. Not every row has a clone size; where given, it reads once, few, many or a size class.

j_gene: TRBJ1-3
d_gene: .
v_gene: TRBV29-1
abundance: .
CDR3nt: TGCAGCGTTGTTACCATCTCTGGAAACACCATATATTTT
CDR3aa: CSVVTISGNTIYF

j_gene: TRBJ2-1
d_gene: TRBD1
v_gene: TRBV6-5
abundance: .
CDR3nt: TGTGCCATCAAAATCGACAGGGGGCCAAACAATGAGCAGTTCTTC
CDR3aa: CAIKIDRGPNNEQFF

j_gene: TRBJ2-5
d_gene: .
v_gene: TRBV27
abundance: .
CDR3nt: TGTGCCAGCAGTTTAGTTATGGGGGCTAGGACCCAGTACTTC
CDR3aa: CASSLVMGARTQYF

j_gene: TRBJ1-2
d_gene: .
v_gene: TRBV7-9
abundance: .
CDR3nt: TGTGCCAGCATCAAGGGTCCGAACTATGGCTACACCTTC
CDR3aa: CASIKGPNYGYTF

j_gene: TRBJ1-5
d_gene: .
v_gene: TRBV19
abundance: .
CDR3nt: TGTGCCACGGGGACCCGTAAGGGTAGGAGCAATCAGCCCCAGCATTTT
CDR3aa: CATGTRKGRSNQPQHF

j_gene: TRBJ2-1
d_gene: .
v_gene: TRBV29-1
abundance: .
CDR3nt: TGCAGCGTTGAGGGGATGGGAAGAGGTTGGTTGAATGAGCAGTTCTTC
CDR3aa: CSVEGMGRGWLNEQFF

j_gene: TRBJ1-5
d_gene: .
v_gene: TRBV6-5
abundance: .
CDR3nt: TGTGCCAGCAGTTCTAGCGCCTTGATTCAGCCCCAGCATTTT
CDR3aa: CASSSSALIQPQHF

j_gene: TRBJ2-1
d_gene: TRBD1
v_gene: TRBV29-1
abundance: few
CDR3nt: TGCAGCGGCGTTTGGGACAGGGGCCCCAATGAGCAGTTCTTC
CDR3aa: CSGVWDRGPNEQFF

j_gene: TRBJ2-5
d_gene: TRBD2
v_gene: TRBV5-6
abundance: .
CDR3nt: TGTGCCAGCATCTCCGGGACTAGCGGGGGAAGAAACCAAGAGACCCAGTACTTC
CDR3aa: CASISGTSGGRNQETQYF

j_gene: TRBJ2-2
d_gene: .
v_gene: TRBV29-1
abundance: few
CDR3nt: TGCAGCGTTGAGGAAGCGAACACCGGGGAGCTGTTTTTT
CDR3aa: CSVEEANTGELFF

j_gene: TRBJ2-1
d_gene: TRBD1
v_gene: TRBV29-1
abundance: .
CDR3nt: TGCAGCGTGGACAGGGGTGATAATGAGCAGTTCTTC
CDR3aa: CSVDRGDNEQFF